Listed here are 21 T cell receptor beta chains from one sample, sequenced in a study of blood T cell repertoires in COVID-19. The table came from immunoSEQ multiplex PCR; TCRdb's copy has only in-frame clones and leaves some out. The sample lists 150,000 to 200,000 clones, more than 70% occurring once. Sequencing input: PBMCs or T cells enriched from blood (not recorded which). These receptors all come from a man aged 40-49 years who had recovered from COVID-19.

The V gene is TRBV19, the J gene TRBJ1-1; D is possibly TRBD1 (5 bases). Germline-derived CDR1 and CDR2 are LNHDA and SQIVND (reference sequence). This CDR3 contains 14 residues. Trimming stripped 4 bases from V and 2 bases from J, with 11 bases between. The CDR3 region is CASSNRGGNTEAFF. In nucleotides, the CDR3 is TGTGCCAGTAGTAACCGGGGGGGAAACACTGAAGCTTTCTTT.

This clone was counted a single time. The rearrangement uses TRBV5-6 and TRBJ2-7, with D uncertain. Germline assignment: CDR1 SGHDT and CDR2 YYEEEE. The CDR3 is 15 amino acids. The V gene lost 2 bases and the J gene lost 0 bases, with 12 bases spanning the gap. CDR3 protein: CASSFGQLSSYEQYF. The CDR3 region has the DNA TGTGCCAGCAGCTTTGGGCAGCTGAGCTCCTACGAGCAGTACTTC. The full variable domain, in which reference TRBV5-6 and TRBJ2-7 provide the parts outside the CDR3, is DAGVTQSPTHLIKTRGQQVTLRCSPKSGHDTVSWYQQALGQGPQFIFQYYEEEERQRGNFPDRFSGHQFPNYSSELNVNALLLGDSALYLCASSFGQLSSYEQYFGPGTRLTVT.

V gene TRBV9 combines with J gene TRBJ2-2, with D possibly being TRBD1 (6 bases). The V and J ends lost 7 bases and 3 bases respectively, with 10 bases between them. Per the germline V gene, CDR1 is SGDLS and CDR2 is YYNGEE. There are 13 residues in the CDR3. The CDR3 DNA reads TGTGCCAGCGGGACAATTTACACCGGGGAGCTGTTTTTT. It codes for CASGTIYTGELFF. Full variable domain (missing parts from reference TRBV9 and TRBJ2-2): DSGVTQTPKHLITATGQRVTLRCSPRSGDLSVYWYQQSLDQGLQFLIQYYNGEERAKGNILERFSAQQFPDLHSELNLSSLELGDSALYFCASGTIYTGELFFGEGSRLTVL.

The chain links TRBV14 to TRBJ1-4, with 7 bases aligning to TRBD1. The germline gives CDR1 SGHDN, CDR2 FVKESK. CDR3 size: 16 residues. Unmatched junction bases numbered 3, after V lost 1 base and J lost 1 base. Here the CDR3 reads CASSQGAGGTNEKLFF. The CDR3 nucleotides are TGTGCCAGCAGCCAAGGGGCAGGGGGAACTAATGAAAAACTGTTTTTT.

The rearrangement joins TRBV7-2 to TRBJ2-4, with 7 nucleotides matching TRBD1. CDR1 and CDR2 (germline): SGHTA, FQGNSA. CDR3 length equals 15 residues. V dropped 1 base and J dropped 6; count of bases not matched to a gene: 6. The CDR3 protein is CASSLGRDRVNIQYF. CDR3 nucleotides: TGTGCCAGCAGCTTAGGTCGGGACAGAGTAAACATTCAGTACTTC.

This clone was seen more than once but under ten times. DNA for the CDR3: TGTGCCAGCCGAAGTGCTAGCGGGGGGGCCATTTATACCGGGGAGCTGTTTTTT. This encodes CASRSASGGAIYTGELFF. V and J are TRBV2 and TRBJ2-2; 12 bases line up with TRBD2. The J segment lost 5 bases and the V segment lost 8 bases, leaving 15 bases of the junction unmatched. This CDR3 has 18 amino acids. Germline CDR1 reads SNHLY; CDR2 reads FYNNEI.

The J gene is TRBJ2-2, the V gene TRBV19, with TRBD1 matching 9 bases. CDR1 LNHDA and CDR2 SQIVND come from the germline V gene (reference sequence). V lost 4 bases to trimming and J lost 2 bases; unmatched junction nucleotides: 2. The CDR3 consists of 15 residues. CDR3 bases: TGTGCCAGTAGTAGGACAGGGGTAAACACCGGGGAGCTGTTTTTT. It specifies CASSRTGVNTGELFF.

This clone was seen only a few times. The chain is built from TRBV6-5 and TRBJ1-6; perhaps TRBD1 as D (5 bases). The CDR3 is 15 amino acids. The V and J ends lost 3 bases and 7 bases respectively, with 13 bases between them. CDR1 and CDR2 from the germline V gene are MNHEY and SVGAGI. CDR3 region: CASSYFGGGNSPLHF. CDR3 DNA sequence: TGTGCCAGCAGTTATTTCGGGGGTGGAAATTCACCCCTCCACTTT.

The chain has TRBV11-1 and TRBJ1-6; 10 nucleotides align to TRBD1. The CDR3 has 14 amino acids. Germline CDR1 and CDR2: SGHAT and FQDESV (reference sequence). Unmatched junction bases numbered 4, after V lost 6 bases and J lost 8 bases. CDR3: CASSTDRGDSPLHF. The CDR3 DNA reads TGTGCCAGCAGTACGGACAGGGGGGATTCACCCCTCCACTTT.

The V gene is TRBV7-2, the J gene TRBJ2-1; 8 bases align to TRBD1. After removal of 2 bases from V and 8 bases from J, the junction contained 5 bases not matched to a gene. The CDR3 length is 14 residues. Germline CDR1 reads SGHTA; CDR2 reads FQGNSA. The CDR3 spells CASSLLDRVYEQFF. CDR3 bases: TGTGCCAGCAGCTTACTGGACAGGGTATATGAGCAGTTCTTC.

This clone has more than one count but fewer than ten. The rearrangement uses TRBV9 and TRBJ2-2; D might be TRBD1 (6 bases). V shed 3 bases and J shed 4 bases, with 13 bases lying between them. The CDR3 sequence is 15 residues long. Germline V gives CDR1 SGDLS, CDR2 YYNGEE. The CDR3 region is CASSGQGIGTGELFF. The CDR3, as DNA: TGTGCCAGCAGCGGGCAGGGGATAGGCACCGGGGAGCTGTTTTTT.

This clone was detected only a few times. The V and J genes are TRBV4-1 and TRBJ1-2; perhaps TRBD1 as D (6 bases). In germline, CDR1 is MGHRA, CDR2 YSYEKL. The CDR3 is made up of 16 amino acids. Trimming removed 1 base from V and 4 bases from J, with 16 bases in between. CDR3 protein: CASSQAGTGQFYGYTF. Written as DNA, the CDR3 is TGCGCCAGCAGCCAAGCTGGAACAGGACAGTTCTATGGCTACACCTTC.

This chain joins TRBV19 and TRBJ2-5; TRBD2 agrees at 12 bases. The CDR3 runs 15 residues. V dropped 5 bases and J dropped 5; count of bases not matched to a gene: 6. CDR1 and CDR2 from the germline V gene are LNHDA and SQIVND (reference sequence). CDR3 region: CASSASGGAGETQYF. The CDR3 DNA follows: TGTGCCAGTAGTGCTAGCGGGGGGGCGGGTGAGACCCAGTACTTC.

The V gene is TRBV5-1, the J gene TRBJ1-5; D gene unclear. This CDR3 region has 15 residues. CDR1 is SGHRS and CDR2 is YFSETQ in the germline V gene. Trimming took off 0 bases at V and 0 bases at J, with 7 bases between the two ends. This chain's CDR3 is CASSLESPSNQPQHF. In DNA, the CDR3 is TGCGCCAGCAGCTTGGAGAGTCCTAGCAATCAGCCCCAGCATTTT.

Concerning this clone: The sample has other DNA sequences that encode this CDR3 too. The rearrangement links TRBV5-1 to TRBJ2-1; 9 bases match TRBD2. The V and J ends lost 2 bases and 2 bases, in that order; junction bases with no gene match: 2. Germline loops: CDR1 SGHRS, CDR2 YFSETQ. The CDR3 has 15 residues. The CDR3 sequence is CASSLAGGTYNEQFF. The CDR3 coding sequence is TGCGCCAGCAGCTTAGCGGGGGGCACCTACAATGAGCAGTTCTTC.

This rearrangement joins TRBV6-5 to TRBJ1-5; perhaps TRBD1 as D (6 bases). Germline values: CDR1 MNHEY, CDR2 SVGAGI. This CDR3 spans 14 amino acids. Trimming took off 5 bases at V and 5 bases at J, with 13 bases between the two ends. CDR3 amino acids: CASSLGQYDQPQHF. DNA of the CDR3: TGTGCCAGCAGTCTAGGACAGTACGATCAGCCCCAGCATTTT.

This chain connects TRBV3-1 (or the pseudogene TRBV3-2) to TRBJ1-2, with TRBD1 identical over 7 bases. The trim removed 3 bases at V and 5 bases at J, leaving 9 bases unmatched. CDR1 is LGHDT and CDR2 is YNNKEL in the germline V gene (reference sequence). CDR3 length: 15 residues. The CDR3 bases are TGTGCCAGCAGCCATGGGATGACAGGGAGGTATGGCTACACCTTC. Translation gives CASSHGMTGRYGYTF.

The chain couples TRBV2 to TRBJ1-1, with 10 bases fitting TRBD1. The CDR3 is made up of 13 amino acids. Germline loops: CDR1 SNHLY, CDR2 FYNNEI. V gave up 9 bases and J gave up 4 bases; unmatched junction bases: 5. The CDR3 reads CARRGTGVTEAFF. The CDR3 nucleotides are TGTGCCAGGAGAGGGACAGGGGTCACTGAAGCTTTCTTT.

The chain uses TRBV6-5 and TRBJ2-3, with D maybe TRBD1 (5 bases). This CDR3 has 14 amino acids. V dropped 8 bases and J dropped 4 bases, with 16 bases sitting between them. Germline CDR1 MNHEY, CDR2 SVGAGI. The CDR3 coding sequence is TGTGCCAGCCAATACCATGACAGCGCAGATACGCAGTATTTT. Its translation: CASQYHDSADTQYF.

This clone came up once. The rearrangement links TRBV5-1 to TRBJ1-3; possibly TRBD1 for D (5 bases). Germline V gene data show CDR1 as SGHRS and CDR2 as YFSETQ. This CDR3 is 15 amino acids long. Between the trimmed V and J ends, which lost 1 base and 0 bases, there was a span of 8 bases. The CDR3 protein is CASSLSGGSGNTIYF. The CDR3 bases are TGCGCCAGCAGCTTGAGCGGGGGCTCTGGAAACACCATATATTTT.

The chain carries TRBV5-4 and TRBJ2-5; a weak D match, TRBD2 (7 bases). This CDR3 has 14 amino acids. The V end was cut by 0 bases, the J end by 5 bases, with 11 bases between. Germline V gives CDR1 SGHNT, CDR2 YYREEE (reference sequence). CDR3 region: CASSLEGGGETQYF. The CDR3 nucleotides are TGTGCCAGCAGCTTGGAGGGAGGGGGGGAGACCCAGTACTTC.